This TCR beta chain came from a study of CD8 T cells in acute hepatitis C reinfection. Findings and caveats of the study: All groups preferentially used TRBV04 and TRBV06, which was not due to overrepresentation in the naive pool.

The CDR3 runs 15 residues. The V gene's germline CDR1 is LNHDA and CDR2 SQIVND (reference sequence). J lost 2 bases, V lost 3 bases, and 4 bases had no gene match. Comments on this clone: Antigen: not known.

Time point of the sample: naive CD8 control sorted from an acute-time-point sample. CD3, CD8 and CD45RO antibodies stained cells; a viability dye excluded dead cells. Assay: immunoSEQ multiplex PCR; the TCRdb copy retains only in-frame clones and omits some. Counted here are 30,000 to 45,000 clones, roughly 85% occurring once; the ten biggest clones make up approximately 11%. This chain connects TRBV19 to TRBJ1-5, with 7 bases identical to TRBD1. This TCR was recovered from a young woman who spontaneously cleared hepatitis C infection. The specimen sequenced was naive CD8+ T cells from PBMCs. This CDR3 is CASSMQGGGNQPQHF. DNA for the CDR3: TGTGCCAGTAGTATGCAGGGGGGGGGCAATCAGCCCCAGCATTTT.